Listed below are T cell receptor beta chains from one sample, sequenced in a study of blood T cell repertoires in COVID-19. Libraries were prepared by immunoSEQ multiplex PCR; TCRdb keeps only in-frame clonotypes and omits some of them. The sample consists of 180,000 or so clones, 85% of them appearing once. Sequenced sample: PBMCs or T cells enriched from blood (not recorded which). The receptor source for this set is a man in his forties or fifties who had recovered from COVID-19. Both conserved end residues are part of each CDR3. D genes are given only for firm matches. Expanded clones get a size class; other rows say once, few or many, or leave the size out.

clone size,D gene,V gene,J gene,CDR3 protein,CDR3 DNA
NA,TRBD2,TRBV7-2,TRBJ2-7,CASRHSGTSGYEQYF,TGTGCCAGCAGGCACTCCGGGACTAGCGGCTACGAGCAGTACTTC
NA,TRBD1,TRBV6-1,TRBJ1-2,CASSVAQGAGGYTF,TGTGCCAGCAGTGTAGCCCAGGGGGCGGGGGGCTACACCTTC
many,TRBD2,TRBV5-4,TRBJ2-1,CASSFLAGVGNEQFF,TGTGCCAGCAGCTTCCTAGCGGGAGTAGGCAATGAGCAGTTCTTC
few,TRBD2,TRBV5-1,TRBJ2-1,CASRSGTNLEQFF,TGCGCCAGCAGGTCCGGGACTAATCTTGAGCAGTTCTTC
NA,TRBD1,TRBV6-5,TRBJ1-2,CASRLQGVGGYTF,TGTGCCAGCAGGTTACAGGGGGTGGGCGGCTACACCTTC
NA,NA,TRBV5-6,TRBJ1-5,CASSLAGRPLGQPQHF,TGTGCCAGCAGCTTGGCAGGGCGTCCGCTGGGTCAGCCCCAGCATTTT
NA,TRBD2,TRBV3-1/TRBV3-2,TRBJ2-3,CASSPLGGGRPDTQYF,TGTGCCAGCAGCCCCCTTGGGGGCGGGAGGCCAGATACGCAGTATTTT
NA,NA,TRBV9,TRBJ1-6,CASGLVNSPLHF,TGTGCCAGCGGCTTGGTTAATTCACCCCTCCACTTT
NA,TRBD2,TRBV7-3,TRBJ2-3,CASSLMPGGGDTQYF,TGTGCCAGCAGCTTAATGCCTGGCGGGGGAGATACGCAGTATTTT
NA,TRBD1,TRBV28,TRBJ1-1,CASSPMTGRNTEAFF,TGTGCCAGCAGTCCGATGACAGGGCGCAACACTGAAGCTTTCTTT
NA,TRBD2,TRBV2,TRBJ2-5,CASSFEGLDAETQYF,TGTGCCAGCAGTTTTGAGGGACTAGATGCAGAGACCCAGTACTTC
NA,NA,TRBV7-9,TRBJ1-2,CASSFGLHGYGYTF,TGTGCCAGCAGCTTTGGGCTTCATGGCTATGGCTACACCTTC
NA,NA,TRBV23-1,TRBJ1-4,CASSQSARGTNEKLFF,TGCGCCAGCAGTCAATCAGCAAGGGGAACTAATGAAAAACTGTTTTTT
NA,TRBD1,TRBV4-1,TRBJ1-3,CASSLPLPGQANTIYF,TGCGCCAGCAGCCTCCCGCTCCCAGGACAGGCAAACACCATATATTTT
NA,NA,TRBV19,TRBJ2-3,CATRPGSTDTQYF,TGTGCCACCAGACCGGGGAGCACAGATACGCAGTATTTT
NA,TRBD1,TRBV28,TRBJ1-2,CASSLAGGRNTF,TGTGCCAGCAGTTTAGCAGGGGGAAGGAACACCTTC
many,NA,TRBV10-1,TRBJ2-1,CASSERERREQFF,TGCGCCAGCAGTGAGCGGGAACGTCGCGAGCAGTTCTTC
NA,TRBD1,TRBV19,TRBJ2-7,CASSIGQGSSYEQYF,TGTGCCAGTAGTATTGGACAGGGGAGCTCCTACGAGCAGTACTTC
NA,TRBD2,TRBV18,TRBJ2-7,CASSLSGASGGSSSYEQYF,TGTGCCAGCTCACTCTCCGGGGCCAGCGGGGGGAGCAGCTCCTACGAGCAGTACTTC
NA,TRBD1,TRBV5-1,TRBJ2-6,CASSYTGAGANVLTF,TGCGCCAGCAGTTATACAGGGGCTGGGGCCAACGTCCTGACTTTC
NA,NA,TRBV28,TRBJ2-7,CASSPTGLGRTYEQYF,TGTGCCAGCAGTCCTACGGGACTGGGACGCACCTACGAGCAGTACTTC
NA,NA,TRBV19,TRBJ2-3,CASSNRDTSSTDTQYF,TGTGCCAGTAGTAACCGGGACACATCTAGCACAGATACGCAGTATTTT
few,NA,TRBV4-2,TRBJ2-3,CASSQEARYTDTQYF,TGTGCCAGCAGCCAAGAGGCTAGATACACAGATACGCAGTATTTT
few,NA,TRBV6-5,TRBJ1-5,CASRQGPLSSQPQHF,TGTGCCAGCAGGCAGGGGCCGCTATCGTCTCAGCCCCAGCATTTT
NA,NA,TRBV25-1,TRBJ2-2,CASSETLVDTGELFF,TGTGCCAGCAGTGAAACCTTAGTGGACACCGGGGAGCTGTTTTTT
NA,NA,TRBV6-5,TRBJ2-7,CASTIRQDYEQYF,TGTGCCAGCACCATACGACAGGACTACGAGCAGTACTTC
few,NA,TRBV28,TRBJ1-2,CASSPPGAGTNYGYTF,TGTGCCAGCAGTCCCCCCGGAGCAGGGACTAACTATGGCTACACCTTC
NA,TRBD1,TRBV27,TRBJ1-6,CASSFFRDRGLGPLHF,TGTGCCAGCAGTTTTTTCCGGGACAGAGGGTTGGGACCCCTCCACTTT
NA,NA,TRBV14,TRBJ1-1,CASSYTGLGGTEAFF,TGTGCCAGCAGCTATACCGGACTCGGTGGAACTGAAGCTTTCTTT
NA,TRBD2,TRBV28,TRBJ2-1,CASSDLSGLGSDNEQFF,TGTGCCAGCAGTGACCTCTCGGGACTAGGTTCGGACAATGAGCAGTTCTTC
NA,TRBD2,TRBV6-5,TRBJ2-1,CASSYSASGYNEQFF,TGTGCCAGCAGTTACTCGGCTAGCGGGTACAATGAGCAGTTCTTC
NA,NA,TRBV10-3,TRBJ2-7,CAIRDRSYEQYF,TGTGCCATCAGGGACAGATCCTACGAGCAGTACTTC
NA,NA,TRBV7-9,TRBJ2-2,CASSPGQYEGELFF,TGTGCCAGCAGCCCCGGACAGTACGAAGGGGAGCTGTTTTTT
NA,NA,TRBV6-5,TRBJ1-3,CASSYTSQAGNTIYF,TGTGCCAGCAGTTACACGAGTCAGGCTGGAAACACCATATATTTT
NA,NA,TRBV6-1,TRBJ2-6,CASSESGHSGANVLTF,TGTGCCAGCAGTGAGTCAGGGCATTCGGGGGCCAACGTCCTGACTTTC
NA,TRBD1,TRBV2,TRBJ1-4,CASSAQGVGEKLFF,TGTGCCAGCAGTGCACAGGGGGTCGGGGAAAAACTGTTTTTT
NA,TRBD1,TRBV30,TRBJ1-2,CAWSDRDYGYTF,TGTGCCTGGAGCGACAGGGACTATGGCTACACCTTC
once,NA,TRBV7-8,TRBJ1-2,CASSLAQGAYGYTF,TGTGCCAGCAGCTTAGCGCAGGGCGCCTATGGCTACACCTTC
NA,NA,TRBV6-5,TRBJ1-2,CASRGQGGYTF,TGTGCCAGCAGGGGCCAGGGGGGCTACACCTTC
NA,TRBD1,TRBV11-1,TRBJ2-1,CASSLASGQGNNEQFF,TGTGCCAGCAGCTTAGCCTCGGGACAGGGTAACAATGAGCAGTTCTTC
NA,NA,TRBV14,TRBJ1-6,CASSQETANSPLHF,TGTGCCAGCAGCCAAGAGACAGCCAATTCACCCCTCCACTTT
once,NA,TRBV3-1/TRBV3-2,TRBJ2-5,CASMGQGGRLGETQYF,TGTGCCAGCATGGGCCAGGGTGGGAGGTTGGGAGAGACCCAGTACTTC
once,TRBD1,TRBV19,TRBJ1-5,CASKAWDRDQPQHF,TGTGCCAGTAAGGCGTGGGACAGGGATCAGCCCCAGCATTTT
NA,NA,TRBV19,TRBJ2-4,CASSPMGGAKNIQYF,TGTGCCAGTAGTCCTATGGGGGGTGCCAAAAACATTCAGTACTTC
NA,NA,TRBV5-6,TRBJ1-1,CASSPQGWANTEAFF,TGTGCCAGCAGCCCCCAGGGTTGGGCGAACACTGAAGCTTTCTTT
few,NA,TRBV5-1,TRBJ1-1,CASSFGGEGTEAFF,TGCGCCAGCAGCTTTGGAGGGGAGGGGACTGAAGCTTTCTTT